This T cell receptor beta chain was sequenced during a study of T cell responses to AZD1222 COVID-19 vaccine. Study-wide results and caveats: Repertoire sampling occurred only after the peak T cell response.

Second-dose intervals near 4 or 12 weeks were combined. Concerning this clone: Antigen specificity is unknown.

Germline V gene lookup returns CDR1 SQVTM and CDR2 ANQGSEA. The CDR3 extends over 13 amino acids. Trimming stripped 6 bases from V and 8 bases from J, with 16 bases between. Data came from immunoSEQ multiplex PCR; TCRdb stores just in-frame clones and leaves some out. Here the sample spans approximately 130,000 clones, roughly 86% being singletons. The sequenced sample was peripheral blood, obtained 28 days after the second AZD1222 dose. The chain uses TRBV29-1 and TRBJ1-4; D gene uncertain. The TCR sequence derives from an adult who received the AZD1222 COVID-19 vaccine. The CDR3 region is CSVLDWKEEKLFF. CDR3 nucleotides: TGCAGCGTCCTCGACTGGAAAGAGGAAAAACTGTTTTTT.